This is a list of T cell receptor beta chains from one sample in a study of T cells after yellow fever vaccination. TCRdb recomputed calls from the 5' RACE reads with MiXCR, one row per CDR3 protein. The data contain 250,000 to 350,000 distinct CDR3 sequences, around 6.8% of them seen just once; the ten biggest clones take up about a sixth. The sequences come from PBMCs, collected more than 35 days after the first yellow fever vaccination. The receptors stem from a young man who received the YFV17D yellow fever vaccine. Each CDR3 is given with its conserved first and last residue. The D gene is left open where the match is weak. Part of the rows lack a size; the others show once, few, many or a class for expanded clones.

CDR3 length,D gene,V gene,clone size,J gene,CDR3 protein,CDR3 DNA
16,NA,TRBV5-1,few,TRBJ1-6,CASSLAQGTYNSPLHF,TGCGCCAGCAGCTTGGCTCAGGGAACCTATAATTCACCCCTCCACTTT
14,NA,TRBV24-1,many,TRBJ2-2,CATSDGGNTGELFF,TGTGCCACCAGTGACGGGGGAAACACCGGGGAGCTGTTTTTT
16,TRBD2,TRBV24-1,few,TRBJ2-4,CATSDPRRGGGNIQYF,TGTGCCACCAGTGATCCCCGGCGGGGGGGAGGAAACATTCAGTACTTC
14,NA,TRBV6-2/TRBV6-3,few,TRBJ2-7,CASSYGPSSYEQYF,TGTGCCAGCAGTTACGGGCCAAGCTCCTACGAGCAGTACTTC
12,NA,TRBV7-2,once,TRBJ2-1,CSSSGRHNEYFF,TGTTCCAGCAGTGGACGGCACAATGAGTATTTCTTC
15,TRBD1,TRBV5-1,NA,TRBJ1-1,CASSGGQGRSTEAFF,TGCGCCAGCAGCGGGGGACAGGGACGCAGCACTGAAGCTTTCTTT
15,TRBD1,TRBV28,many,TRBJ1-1,CASSTGGGRGTEAFF,TGTGCCAGCAGCACAGGGGGGGGTCGGGGCACTGAAGCTTTCTTT
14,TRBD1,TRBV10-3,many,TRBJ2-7,CAIRGGGQGYEQYF,TGTGCCATCAGGGGTGGGGGACAGGGGTACGAGCAGTACTTC
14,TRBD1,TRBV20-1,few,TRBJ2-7,CSAEKDRGRTEQYF,TGCAGTGCTGAAAAGGACAGGGGGCGCACCGAGCAGTACTTC
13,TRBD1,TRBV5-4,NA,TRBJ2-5,CASNRGEQETQYF,TGTGCCAGCAACAGGGGGGAGCAAGAGACCCAGTACTTC
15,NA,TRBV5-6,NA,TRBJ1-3,CASSLKRGSGNTIYF,TGTGCCAGCAGCTTGAAGCGCGGTTCTGGAAACACCATATATTTT
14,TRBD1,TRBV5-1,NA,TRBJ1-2,CASSWGDSNYGYTF,TGCGCCAGCAGCTGGGGGGACAGTAACTATGGCTACACCTTC